A selection of T cell receptor beta chains follows, all from one sample in a study of OX40 agonist ivuxolimab in advanced cancers. The repertoire was sequenced with immunoSEQ multiplex PCR; TCRdb's copy has only in-frame clones and lacks some. Counted here are around 55,000 clones, approximately 83% occurring once; the ten biggest clones make up approximately 13%. The sequenced sample was CD4+ or CD8+ T cells sorted from blood, obtained in a trial of the OX40 agonist ivuxolimab. The receptors originated from an adult with an advanced solid tumor such as melanoma, head and neck, liver or kidney cancer. The CDR3 runs from the conserved cysteine through the conserved F or W. A D gene is named only where the DNA matches it firmly. Clone size is given for some rows only: seen once, a few or many times, or a class if the clone is expanded.

V gene	J gene	D gene	clone size	CDR3 DNA	CDR3 protein
TRBV7-9	TRBJ2-2	TRBD1	-	TGTGCCAGCAGCTTAGGGGACAGGGCAACCGGGGAGCTGTTTTTT	CASSLGDRATGELFF
TRBV19	TRBJ2-3	-	-	TGTGCCAGCAGAAAGGGGGGTGATACGCAGTATTTT	CASRKGGDTQYF
TRBV6-1	TRBJ1-2	-	few	TGTGCCAGCAGTGTCACAGGGCCCTATGGCTACACCTTC	CASSVTGPYGYTF
TRBV19	TRBJ2-7	TRBD1	-	TGTGCCAGTAGGGGGACAGACCGAGGGGGCGAGCAGTACTTC	CASRGTDRGGEQYF
TRBV19	TRBJ2-7	-	-	TGTGCCAGTAGTATGGCTGGGCTACGCTACGAGCAGTACTTC	CASSMAGLRYEQYF
TRBV15	TRBJ1-3	TRBD1	-	TGTGCCACCAGCAGAGGGTCCCGACAGGGGGGAGGAAACACCATATATTTT	CATSRGSRQGGGNTIYF
TRBV28	TRBJ1-5	-	-	TGTGCCAGTCTCCAAATCGGGAGGGGAAATCAGCCCCAGCATTTT	CASLQIGRGNQPQHF
TRBV18	TRBJ2-1	-	-	TGTGCCAGCTCACTTCGGGACGCCGGGGGACACAATGAGCAGTTCTTC	CASSLRDAGGHNEQFF
TRBV28	TRBJ1-4	-	-	TGTGCCAGCAGGCCTGGACAGCAGTATAATGAAAAACTGTTTTTT	CASRPGQQYNEKLFF
TRBV2	TRBJ1-2	TRBD1	-	TGTGCCAGCAGAGACAGGGGACATAGCTATGGCTACACCTTC	CASRDRGHSYGYTF
TRBV18	TRBJ1-1	TRBD1	-	TGTGCCAGCTCTCTTCAGGGGGCAGTTGGAGCTTTCTTT	CASSLQGAVGAFF
TRBV28	TRBJ1-1	TRBD1	few	TGTGCCAGCAGCTTAGGAGGGACAGCGAACACTGAAGCTTTCTTT	CASSLGGTANTEAFF